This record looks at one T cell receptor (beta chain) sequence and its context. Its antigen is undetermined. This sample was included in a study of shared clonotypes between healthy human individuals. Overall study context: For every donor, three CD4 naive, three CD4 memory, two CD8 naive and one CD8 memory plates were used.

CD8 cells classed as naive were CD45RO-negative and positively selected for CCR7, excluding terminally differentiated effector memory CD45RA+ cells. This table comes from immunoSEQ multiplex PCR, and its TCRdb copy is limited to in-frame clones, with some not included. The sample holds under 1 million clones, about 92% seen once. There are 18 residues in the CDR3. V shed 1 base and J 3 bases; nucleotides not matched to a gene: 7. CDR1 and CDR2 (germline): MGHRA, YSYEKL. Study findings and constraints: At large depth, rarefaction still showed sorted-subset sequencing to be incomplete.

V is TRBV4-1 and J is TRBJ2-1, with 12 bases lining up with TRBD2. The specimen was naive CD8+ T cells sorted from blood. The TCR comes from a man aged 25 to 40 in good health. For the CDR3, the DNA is TGCGCCAGCAGCCAAGGACATTCGGGACTAGCGGGCTACAATGAGCAGTTCTTC. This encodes CASSQGHSGLAGYNEQFF.